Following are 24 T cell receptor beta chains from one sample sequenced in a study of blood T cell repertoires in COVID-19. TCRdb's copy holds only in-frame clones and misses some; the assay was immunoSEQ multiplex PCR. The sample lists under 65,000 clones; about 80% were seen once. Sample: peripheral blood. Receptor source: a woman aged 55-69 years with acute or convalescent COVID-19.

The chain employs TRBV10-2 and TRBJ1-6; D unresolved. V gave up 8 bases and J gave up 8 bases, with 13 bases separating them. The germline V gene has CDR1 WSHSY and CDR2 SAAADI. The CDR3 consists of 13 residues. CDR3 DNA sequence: TGCGCCAGCCGGGAACTTTTTGATTCACCCCTCCACTTT. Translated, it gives CASRELFDSPLHF.

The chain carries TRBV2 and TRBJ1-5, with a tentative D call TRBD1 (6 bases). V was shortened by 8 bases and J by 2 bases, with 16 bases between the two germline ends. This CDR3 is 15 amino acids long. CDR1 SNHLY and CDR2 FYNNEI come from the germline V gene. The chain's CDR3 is CASRQEFIGNQPQHF. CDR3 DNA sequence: TGTGCCAGCCGACAGGAGTTTATAGGCAATCAGCCCCAGCATTTT.

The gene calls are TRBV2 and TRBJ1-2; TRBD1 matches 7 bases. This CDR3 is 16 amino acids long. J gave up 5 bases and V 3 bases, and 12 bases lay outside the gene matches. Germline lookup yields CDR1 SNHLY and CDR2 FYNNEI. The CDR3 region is CASSETGILGDYGYTF. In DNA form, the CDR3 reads TGTGCCAGCAGTGAGACAGGGATCCTCGGGGATTATGGCTACACCTTC.

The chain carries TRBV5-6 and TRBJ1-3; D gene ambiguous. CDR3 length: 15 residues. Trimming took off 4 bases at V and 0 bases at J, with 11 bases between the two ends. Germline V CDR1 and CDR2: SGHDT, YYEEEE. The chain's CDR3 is CASSRNKLSGNTIYF. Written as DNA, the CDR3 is TGTGCCAGCAGCCGTAATAAACTCTCTGGAAACACCATATATTTT.

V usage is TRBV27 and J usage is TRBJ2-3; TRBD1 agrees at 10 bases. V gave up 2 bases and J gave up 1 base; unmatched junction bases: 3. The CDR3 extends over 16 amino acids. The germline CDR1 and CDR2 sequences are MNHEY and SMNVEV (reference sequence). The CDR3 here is CASSLLGTGGTDTQYF. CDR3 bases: TGTGCCAGCAGTTTACTCGGGACAGGGGGCACAGATACGCAGTATTTT.

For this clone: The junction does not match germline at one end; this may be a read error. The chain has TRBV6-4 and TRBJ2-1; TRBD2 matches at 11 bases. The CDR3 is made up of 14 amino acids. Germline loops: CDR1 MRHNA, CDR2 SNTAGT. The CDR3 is CASSELAGGPGMLF. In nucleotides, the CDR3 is TGTGCCAGCAGTGAGCTAGCGGGGGGCCCGGGTATGCTCTTC.

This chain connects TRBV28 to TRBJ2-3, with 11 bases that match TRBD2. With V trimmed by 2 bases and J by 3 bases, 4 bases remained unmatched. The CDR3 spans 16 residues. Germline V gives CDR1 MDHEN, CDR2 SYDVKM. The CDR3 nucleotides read TGTGCCAGCAGTTTACCGACTAGCGGGATAACAGATACGCAGTATTTT. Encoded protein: CASSLPTSGITDTQYF.

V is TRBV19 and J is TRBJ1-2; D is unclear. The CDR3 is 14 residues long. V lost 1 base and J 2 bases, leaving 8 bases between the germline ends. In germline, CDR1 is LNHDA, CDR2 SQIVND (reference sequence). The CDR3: CASSIARGNYGYTF. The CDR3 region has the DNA TGTGCCAGTAGTATAGCCCGCGGAAACTATGGCTACACCTTC.

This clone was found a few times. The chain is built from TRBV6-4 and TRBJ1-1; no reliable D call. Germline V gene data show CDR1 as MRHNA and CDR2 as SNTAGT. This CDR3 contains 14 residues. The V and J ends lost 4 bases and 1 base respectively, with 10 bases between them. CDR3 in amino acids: CASSVEAGNTEAFF. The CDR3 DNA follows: TGTGCCAGCAGTGTGGAAGCGGGGAACACTGAAGCTTTCTTT.

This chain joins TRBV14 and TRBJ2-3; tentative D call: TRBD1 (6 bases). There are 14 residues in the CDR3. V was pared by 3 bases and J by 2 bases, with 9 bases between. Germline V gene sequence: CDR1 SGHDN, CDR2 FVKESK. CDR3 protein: CASSQAGATDTQYF. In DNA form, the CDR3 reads TGTGCCAGCAGCCAGGCAGGGGCCACAGATACGCAGTATTTT.

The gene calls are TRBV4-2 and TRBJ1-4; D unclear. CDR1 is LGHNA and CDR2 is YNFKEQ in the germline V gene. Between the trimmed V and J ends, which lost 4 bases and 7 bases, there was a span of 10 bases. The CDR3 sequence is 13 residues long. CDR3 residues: CASSPTGSEKLFF. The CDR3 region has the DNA TGTGCCAGCAGCCCTACGGGTAGTGAAAAACTGTTTTTT.

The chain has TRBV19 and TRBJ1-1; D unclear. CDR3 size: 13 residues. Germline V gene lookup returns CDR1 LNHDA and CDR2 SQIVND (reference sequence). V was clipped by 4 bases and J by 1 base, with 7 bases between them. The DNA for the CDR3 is TGTGCCAGTAGTAGATGGCCGAACACTGAAGCTTTCTTT. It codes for CASSRWPNTEAFF.

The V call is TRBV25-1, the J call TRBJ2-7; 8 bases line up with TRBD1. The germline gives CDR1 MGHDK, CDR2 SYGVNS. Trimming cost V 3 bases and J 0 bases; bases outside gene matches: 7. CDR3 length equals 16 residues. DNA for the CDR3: TGTGCCAGCAGTGATGAAACCGGACAGGGCTCCTACGAGCAGTACTTC. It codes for CASSDETGQGSYEQYF.

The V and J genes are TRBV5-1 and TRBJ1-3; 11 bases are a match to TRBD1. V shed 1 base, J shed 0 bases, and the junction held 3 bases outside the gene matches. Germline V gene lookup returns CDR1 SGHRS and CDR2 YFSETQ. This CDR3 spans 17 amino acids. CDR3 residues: CASSLPGTGGSGNTIYF. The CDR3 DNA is TGCGCCAGCAGCTTGCCCGGGACAGGGGGCTCTGGAAACACCATATATTTT.

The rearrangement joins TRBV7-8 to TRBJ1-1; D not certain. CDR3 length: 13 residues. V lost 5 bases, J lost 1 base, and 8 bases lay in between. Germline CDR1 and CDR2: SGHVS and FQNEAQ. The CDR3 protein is CASSLPQNTEAFF. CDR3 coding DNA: TGTGCCAGCAGCCTACCACAGAACACTGAAGCTTTCTTT. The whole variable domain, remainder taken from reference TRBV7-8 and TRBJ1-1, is GAGVSQSPRYKVAKRGQDVALRCDPISGHVSLFWYQQALGQGPEFLTYFQNEAQLDKSGLPSDRFFAERPEGSVSTLKIQRTQQEDSAVYLCASSLPQNTEAFFGQGTRLTVV.

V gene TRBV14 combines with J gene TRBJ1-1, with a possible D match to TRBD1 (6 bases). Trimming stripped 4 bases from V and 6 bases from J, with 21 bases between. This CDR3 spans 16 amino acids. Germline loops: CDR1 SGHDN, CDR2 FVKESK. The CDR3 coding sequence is TGTGCCAGCAGCCCACCCTGGGGGGGGGCGCTGCCTGAAGCTTTCTTT. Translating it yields CASSPPWGGALPEAFF.

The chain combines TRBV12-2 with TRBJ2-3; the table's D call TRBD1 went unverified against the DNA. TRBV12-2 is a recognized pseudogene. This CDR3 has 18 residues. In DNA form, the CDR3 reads TGTGCAAGTCGCTTGGACGCAGGGCGGCGAGTTAGTGAAGATACGCAGTATTTT. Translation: CASRLDAGRRVSEDTQYF.

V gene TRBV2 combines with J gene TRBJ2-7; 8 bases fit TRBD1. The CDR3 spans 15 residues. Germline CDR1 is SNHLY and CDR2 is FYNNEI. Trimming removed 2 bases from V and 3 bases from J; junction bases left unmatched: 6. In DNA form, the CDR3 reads TGTGCCAGCAGTGAACGGCAGGGGGCCCGCTACGAGCAGTACTTC. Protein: CASSERQGARYEQYF.

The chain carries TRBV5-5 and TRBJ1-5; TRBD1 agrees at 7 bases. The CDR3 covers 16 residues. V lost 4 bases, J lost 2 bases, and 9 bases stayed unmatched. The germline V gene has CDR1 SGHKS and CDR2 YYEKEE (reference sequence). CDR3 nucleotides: TGTGCCAGCAGCGCTAGACCCACAGGGGGCAATCAGCCCCAGCATTTT. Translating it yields CASSARPTGGNQPQHF.

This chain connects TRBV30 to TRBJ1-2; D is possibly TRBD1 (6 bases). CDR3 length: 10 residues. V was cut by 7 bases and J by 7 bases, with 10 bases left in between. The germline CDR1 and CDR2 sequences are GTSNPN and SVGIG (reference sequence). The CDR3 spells CASYRVGYTF. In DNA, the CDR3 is TGTGCCTCGTACAGGGTTGGCTACACCTTC.

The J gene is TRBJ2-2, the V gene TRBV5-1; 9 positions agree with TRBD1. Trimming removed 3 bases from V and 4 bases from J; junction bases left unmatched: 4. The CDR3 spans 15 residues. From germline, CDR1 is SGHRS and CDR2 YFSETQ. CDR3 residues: CASSSQGAGTGELFF. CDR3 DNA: TGCGCCAGCAGCTCACAGGGGGCAGGCACCGGGGAGCTGTTTTTT.

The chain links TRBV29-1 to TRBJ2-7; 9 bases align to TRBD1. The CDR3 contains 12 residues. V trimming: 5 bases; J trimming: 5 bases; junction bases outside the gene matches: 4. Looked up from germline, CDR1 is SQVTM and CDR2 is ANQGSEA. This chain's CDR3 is CSVRDRVHEQYF. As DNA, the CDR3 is TGCAGCGTTCGGGACAGGGTCCACGAGCAGTACTTC.

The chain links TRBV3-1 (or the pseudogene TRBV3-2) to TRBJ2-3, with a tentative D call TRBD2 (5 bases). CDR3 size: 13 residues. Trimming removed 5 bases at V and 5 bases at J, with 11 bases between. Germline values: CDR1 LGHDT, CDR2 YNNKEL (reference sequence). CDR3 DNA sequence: TGTGCCAGCAGCGTGCTTGCGGGAGATACGCAGTATTTT. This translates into CASSVLAGDTQYF.

The CDR3 is CASSLDVRGSSPLHF. The CDR3 DNA follows: TGCGCCAGCAGCTTGGACGTCAGGGGGTCTTCACCCCTCCACTTT. The genes are TRBV5-1 and TRBJ1-6; 7 bases match TRBD1. CDR1 is SGHRS and CDR2 is YFSETQ in the germline V gene. This CDR3 is 15 amino acids long. Losses at the gene ends were 0 bases for V and 9 bases for J; bases not matched to a gene: 6.